Below, 8 T cell receptor beta chains from the same sample are listed, as sequenced in a study of CD8+CD57+ T cells in acquired aplastic anemia. TCR beta VDJ and CDR3 profiles were obtained from a genomic DNA template. TCRdb independently ran MiXCR on the reads; one entry per CDR3 protein. The table includes 150,000 to 200,000 distinct CDR3 sequences, approximately 43% detected once. The sample comprised sorted CD4+, CD8+, or CD8+CD57+ T cells (not recorded which) from PBMCs. Receptor source: a human donor in good health.

This clonotype was recorded at least ten times. The chain recombines TRBV20-1 with TRBJ2-3; D may be TRBD1 or TRBD2 (5 bases each). Trimming stripped 5 bases from V and 1 base from J, with 10 bases between. Germline assignment: CDR1 DFQATT and CDR2 SNEGSKA (reference sequence). The CDR3 covers 13 residues. The CDR3 sequence is CSAGQGGTDTQYF. DNA for the CDR3: TGCAGTGCTGGGCAGGGAGGCACAGATACGCAGTATTTT.

Regarding this clonotype: One junction end does not reproduce the germline sequence, and a read error may be involved. The chain couples TRBV10-3 to TRBJ1-3, with D unclear. The CDR3 runs 15 residues. Germline CDR1 reads ENHRY; CDR2 reads SYGVKD. The CDR3 coding sequence is TGTGCCAGCAGTCTACCGTGGACTGGAGGAAACACCATATATTTT. This codes for CASSLPWTGGNTIYF.

V is TRBV15 and J is TRBJ1-6, with D tentatively TRBD1 (5 bases). CDR3 length equals 17 residues. V shed 0 bases and J shed 8 bases, with 17 bases lying between them. The germline V gene has CDR1 LNHNV and CDR2 YYDKDF (reference sequence). The CDR3 sequence is CATSRDRGTSGHSPLHF. The CDR3 region has the DNA TGTGCCACCAGCAGAGATAGGGGTACCTCGGGCCATTCACCCCTCCACTTT. The whole variable domain, remainder taken from reference TRBV15 and TRBJ1-6, is DAMVIQNPRYQVTQFGKPVTLSCSQTLNHNVMYWYQQKSSQAPKLLFHYYDKDFNNEADTPDNFQSRRPNTSFCFLDIRSPGLGDTAMYLCATSRDRGTSGHSPLHFGNGTRLTVT.

This clonotype was recorded many times. The chain couples TRBV6-2 or TRBV6-3 to TRBJ2-7; D might be TRBD1 or TRBD2, each matching 7 bases. Germline values: CDR1 MNHEY, CDR2 SVGEGT. This CDR3 comprises 16 residues. V was shortened by 0 bases and J by 0 bases, with 12 bases between the two germline ends. CDR3 loop: CASSYSGGGNSYEQYF. The CDR3 nucleotides read TGTGCCAGCAGTTACTCGGGAGGGGGCAACTCCTACGAGCAGTACTTC.

About this clonotype itself: A read error may produce the germline difference seen at one junction end. The rearrangement joins TRBV24-1 to TRBJ2-5, with 8 bases matching TRBD1. From germline, CDR1 is KGHDR and CDR2 SFDVKD. This CDR3 has 13 amino acids. CDR3 protein: CAMWDRMQETRYF. The DNA of the CDR3 is TGTGCCATGTGGGACAGGATGCAAGAGACCCGGTACTTC.

This clonotype showed up just a few times. V usage is TRBV6-1 and J usage is TRBJ1-1, with TRBD1 identical over 8 bases. V lost 4 bases, J lost 5 bases, and 6 bases stayed unmatched. Germline CDR1 and CDR2: MNHNS and SASEGT. CDR3 length: 14 residues. The CDR3 loop reads CASSVQGAATEAFF. Here the CDR3 DNA reads TGTGCCAGCAGTGTTCAGGGGGCGGCTACTGAAGCTTTCTTT.

The V and J genes are TRBV11-2 and TRBJ2-3, with 7 nucleotides matching TRBD1. V shed 3 bases, J shed 1 base, and the junction held 7 bases outside the gene matches. The CDR3 spans 16 residues. In germline, CDR1 is SGHAT, CDR2 FQNNGV. Here the CDR3 DNA reads TGTGCCAGCAGCTTCCACCGGGACAGCGGCACAGATACGCAGTATTTT. Amino acid sequence: CASSFHRDSGTDTQYF.

This clonotype was detected ten times or more. The chain joins TRBV11-2 to TRBJ2-7, with TRBD2 matching 12 bases. Germline V gene lookup returns CDR1 SGHAT and CDR2 FQNNGV. The trim removed 4 bases at V and 1 base at J, leaving 5 bases unmatched. This CDR3 is 16 amino acids long. The CDR3 spells CASSYPSGGGSYEQYF. CDR3 bases: TGTGCCAGCAGCTACCCTAGCGGGGGGGGATCCTACGAGCAGTACTTC.